This T cell receptor beta chain was captured in a study of shared clonotypes between healthy human individuals. The study's findings and limits: An effect of sequencing depth on clonotype sharing among donors was expected.

This clone has a single count. The antigen remains unidentified. Each donor was a Caucasian adult residing in Nashville, Tennessee. CD45RA-negative memory and CD45RA+ naive subsets were split from the CD4+ cells. Study processing details: Junction-only immunoSEQ sequences carried no quality scores, so filtering differed. Using immunoSEQ multiplex PCR, the repertoire was profiled, and TCRdb retains in-frame clones only, with some absent. The V and J calls and clone size were taken over from that table, and D and trimming were inferred from the DNA. The repertoire holds a few million clones, 85% to 95% seen once, with 0.37% in the top ten. The CDR3 extends over 14 amino acids. Per the germline V gene, CDR1 is MNHEY and CDR2 is SMNVEV (reference sequence). Trimming took off 5 bases at V and 5 bases at J, with 15 bases between the two ends.

The sequenced material came from naive CD4+ T cells from PBMCs. Regarding subset: CD45RA+ positively selected. The gene calls are TRBV27 and TRBJ2-5; D assignment may be TRBD1 or TRBD2 (5 bases each). The receptor was derived from a man aged 18 to 29 in good health. Some clones in this sample may be carry-over from other donors' samples. This CDR3 is CASSVNGARETQYF. DNA for the CDR3: TGTGCCAGCAGTGTTAACGGGGCCCGGGAGACCCAGTACTTC.